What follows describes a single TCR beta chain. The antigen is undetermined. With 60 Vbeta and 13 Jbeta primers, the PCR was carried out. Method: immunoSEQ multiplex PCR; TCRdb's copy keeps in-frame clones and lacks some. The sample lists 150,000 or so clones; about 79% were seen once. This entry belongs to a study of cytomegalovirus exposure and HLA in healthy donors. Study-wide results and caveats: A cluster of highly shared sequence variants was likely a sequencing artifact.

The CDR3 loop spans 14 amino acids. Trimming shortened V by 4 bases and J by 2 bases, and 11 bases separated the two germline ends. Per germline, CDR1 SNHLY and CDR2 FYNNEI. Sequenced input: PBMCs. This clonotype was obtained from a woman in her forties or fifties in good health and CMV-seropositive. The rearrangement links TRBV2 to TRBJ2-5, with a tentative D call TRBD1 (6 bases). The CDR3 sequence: CASSGRTAQETQYF. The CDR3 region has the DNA TGTGCCAGCAGTGGCCGGACAGCACAAGAGACCCAGTACTTC.